This T cell receptor beta chain emerged from a study of blood T cell repertoires in COVID-19. Produced via immunoSEQ multiplex PCR; TCRdb's table is partial and in-frame only. The sample has over 300,000 clones, over 70% seen once. Per the germline V gene, CDR1 is SGHRS and CDR2 is YFSETQ. The CDR3 runs to 15 residues. Trimming cost V 4 bases and J 5 bases; bases outside gene matches: 9. This chain uses TRBV5-1 with TRBJ2-1; the match to TRBD2 covers 7 bases. Sequences were obtained from peripheral blood. This TCR came from a woman between 45 and 60 years old with acute or convalescent COVID-19. This CDR3 is CASSPLWGGNNEQFF. CDR3 DNA: TGCGCCAGCAGCCCCCTCTGGGGGGGGAACAATGAGCAGTTCTTC.